The clone carrying this T cell receptor beta chain was counted only a few times. Its antigen remains unknown. This sample was taken from a study of OX40 agonist ivuxolimab in advanced cancers. Background on the study: Prior therapy, whether anti-PD-1, anti-PD-L1 or anti-CTLA-4, was allowed, and roughly 44% had some. Partial responses, seen in three patients, involved one hepatocellular carcinoma and two cutaneous melanomas. General study results and limits: Among the nonresponders, some also had low normalized T-cell clonal expansion. Fewer expanded clones were found on average in CD4+ than in CD8+ T cells.

CDR3 length: 14 residues. Germline V gene lookup returns CDR1 SGDLS and CDR2 YYNGEE. V was clipped by 4 bases and J by 2 bases; unmatched bases: 4. TCRdb keeps only in-frame clones here, not all; method: immunoSEQ multiplex PCR. The sample holds about 14,000 clones; less than 90% are singletons and the top ten take less than 80%. The chain couples TRBV9 to TRBJ2-7; 9 nucleotides agree with TRBD1. The receptor was isolated from an adult with an advanced solid tumor such as melanoma, head and neck, liver or kidney cancer. Source: CD4+ or CD8+ T cells sorted from blood, taken in a trial of the OX40 agonist ivuxolimab. The CDR3: CASSPWTGAYEQYF. CDR3 nucleotide sequence: TGTGCCAGCAGCCCATGGACAGGGGCCTACGAGCAGTACTTC.